This is a list of T cell receptor beta chains from one sample in a study of T cells in Graves' hyperthyroidism and ophthalmopathy. A single record per CDR3 protein comes from TCRdb applying MiXCR to the multiplex PCR reads. The repertoire has a few hundred thousand distinct CDR3 sequences, around 14% of them found once; the top ten carry roughly 25%. The source material was blood. These receptors were collected from a woman between 18 and 29 years old with Graves' hyperthyroidism that later progressed to Graves' ophthalmopathy. CDR3s include the opening cysteine and the closing phenylalanine or tryptophan. D genes are given only for firm matches. Clone size appears in some rows only: once, few, many, or a class for an expanded clone.

d_gene	abundance	v_gene	j_gene	CDR3aa	CDR3nt
TRBD1	few	TRBV12-3/TRBV12-4	TRBJ2-6	CASTRTGQVGANVLTF	TGTGCCAGCACCCGGACAGGGCAGGTTGGGGCCAACGTCCTGACTTTC
NA	many	TRBV3-1	TRBJ1-2	CASSQDPTALGYTF	TGTGCCAGCAGCCAAGATCCGACAGCCCTTGGCTACACCTTC
NA	many	TRBV7-2	TRBJ1-6	CASSLVGGGNSPLHF	TGTGCCAGCAGCTTAGTTGGGGGGGGTAATTCACCCCTCCACTTT
NA	few	TRBV7-9	TRBJ2-1	CASSGGSYNEQFF	TGTGCCAGCAGCGGGGGGTCCTACAATGAGCAGTTCTTC
TRBD2	few	TRBV12-3/TRBV12-4	TRBJ2-1	CASSLQREFSYNEQFF	TGTGCCAGCAGTCTTCAGCGGGAGTTTTCCTACAATGAGCAGTTCTTC
NA	NA	TRBV5-6	TRBJ1-2	CASSLLDRTPQGYGYTF	TGTGCCAGCAGCCTTCTGGACAGAACCCCACAGGGCTATGGCTACACCTTC
TRBD2	many	TRBV18	TRBJ2-1	CASSPRLAGTSSYNEQFF	TGTGCCAGCTCACCACGACTAGCGGGGACTAGCTCCTACAATGAGCAGTTCTTC
NA	many	TRBV2	TRBJ1-5	CASSGQFNQPQHF	TGTGCCAGCAGCGGCCAGTTCAATCAGCCCCAGCATTTT
TRBD2	many	TRBV10-3	TRBJ2-5	CAISRGGSETQYF	TGTGCCATCTCCCGCGGCGGGAGCGAGACCCAGTACTTC
NA	many	TRBV24-1	TRBJ2-7	CATSDRGFEQYF	TGTGCCACCAGTGATCGGGGATTCGAGCAGTACTTC
NA	many	TRBV20-1	TRBJ2-7	CSANGNAGRGSVTYEQYF	TGCAGTGCCAACGGAAACGCGGGCCGGGGGTCGGTTACCTACGAGCAGTACTTC
NA	many	TRBV6-2/TRBV6-3	TRBJ2-3	CASSLAGTIAADTQYF	TGTGCCAGCAGTCTGGCCGGGACCATCGCGGCAGATACGCAGTATTTT
TRBD1	many	TRBV6-2/TRBV6-3	TRBJ1-1	CASTWTGNTEAFF	TGTGCCAGCACCTGGACAGGGAACACTGAAGCTTTCTTT
TRBD1	few	TRBV27	TRBJ2-7	CASSGQGSYEQYF	TGTGCCAGCAGTGGACAGGGCTCCTACGAGCAGTACTTC
TRBD1	many	TRBV5-6	TRBJ1-1	CASSMDRGTEAFF	TGTGCCAGCAGCATGGACAGGGGCACTGAAGCTTTCTTT
NA	many	TRBV11-2	TRBJ2-7	CASSFLRTDPYEQYF	TGTGCCAGCAGCTTCCTCCGGACAGATCCCTACGAGCAGTACTTC
NA	many	TRBV20-1	TRBJ2-1	CSASADEQFF	TGCAGTGCATCAGCGGATGAGCAGTTCTTC
TRBD2	many	TRBV28	TRBJ2-7	CASSPTDRNTSGRSYEQYF	TGTGCCAGCAGTCCAACCGACCGAAACACTAGCGGGAGATCCTACGAGCAGTACTTC